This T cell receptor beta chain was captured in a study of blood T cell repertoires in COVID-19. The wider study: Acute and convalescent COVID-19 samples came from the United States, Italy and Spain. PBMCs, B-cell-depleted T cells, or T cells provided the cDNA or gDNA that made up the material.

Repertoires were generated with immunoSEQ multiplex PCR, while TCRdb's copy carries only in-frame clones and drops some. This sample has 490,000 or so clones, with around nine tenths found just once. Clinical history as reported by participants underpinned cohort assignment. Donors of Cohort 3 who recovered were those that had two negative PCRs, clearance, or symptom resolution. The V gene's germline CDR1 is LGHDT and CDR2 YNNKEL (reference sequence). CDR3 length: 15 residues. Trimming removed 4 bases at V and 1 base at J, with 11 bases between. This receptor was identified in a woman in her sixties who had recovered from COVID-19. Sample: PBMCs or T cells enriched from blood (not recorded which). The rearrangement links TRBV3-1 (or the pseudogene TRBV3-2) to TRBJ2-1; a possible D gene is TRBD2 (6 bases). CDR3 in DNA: TGTGCCAGCAGCCCGACTAGAACTTCCTACAATGAGCAGTTCTTC. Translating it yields CASSPTRTSYNEQFF.